A selection of T cell receptor beta chains follows, all from one sample in a study of control samples from healthy donors and cancer patients. TCRdb's table, derived via immunoSEQ multiplex PCR, lists solely in-frame clones and lacks some. The sample carries about 98,000 clones, roughly nine tenths recorded once. Source material: blood. The receptor source for this set is a woman aged 18 to 35 in good health. Both conserved end residues are part of each CDR3. The order of the fields is D gene, J gene, V gene, clone size, CDR3 DNA, CDR3 protein. The D gene is left open where the match is weak. Not every row has a clone size; where given, it reads once, few, many or a size class.

D: .
J: TRBJ1-5
V: TRBV6-5
size: .
DNA: TGTGCCAGCAGTACGAGATTGGGCGGCAATCAGCCCCAGCATTTT
CDR3: CASSTRLGGNQPQHF

D: .
J: TRBJ2-1
V: TRBV5-4
size: .
DNA: TGTGCCAGCAGCCCGTGGGGGAGGAGCGAGCAGTTCTTC
CDR3: CASSPWGRSEQFF

D: .
J: TRBJ2-1
V: TRBV28
size: once
DNA: TGTGCCAGCAGTTATACAGGGAGGTCCTACAATGAGCAGTTCTTC
CDR3: CASSYTGRSYNEQFF

D: .
J: TRBJ2-7
V: TRBV7-2
size: once
DNA: TGTGCCAGCAGCTTAACGGCGGGCCTCGGGGAGCAGTACTTC
CDR3: CASSLTAGLGEQYF

D: .
J: TRBJ2-6
V: TRBV6-5
size: .
DNA: TGTGCCAGCAAGGATCAGGGTTCTGGGGCCAACGTCCTGACTTTC
CDR3: CASKDQGSGANVLTF

D: TRBD2
J: TRBJ2-5
V: TRBV5-4
size: .
DNA: TGTGCCAGCTCCCGGACTAGCGGGCCCAACCCTCAAGAGACCCAGTACTTC
CDR3: CASSRTSGPNPQETQYF

D: .
J: TRBJ1-2
V: TRBV23-1
size: .
DNA: TGCGCCAGCAGTCAATCGGGTCCGTATGGCTACACCTTC
CDR3: CASSQSGPYGYTF

D: .
J: TRBJ1-4
V: TRBV20-1
size: .
DNA: TGCAGTGCCGGGGGGCGAGAAAAACTGTTTTTT
CDR3: CSAGGREKLFF

D: TRBD2
J: TRBJ2-1
V: TRBV7-2
size: .
DNA: TGTGCCAGCAGCTACGGAGTAGCGGGAGCGGATGAGCAGTTCTTC
CDR3: CASSYGVAGADEQFF

D: TRBD1
J: TRBJ2-1
V: TRBV18
size: .
DNA: TGTGCCAGCTCACCACCGCAGGGGGCTTGGGATGAGCAGTTCTTC
CDR3: CASSPPQGAWDEQFF

D: TRBD1
J: TRBJ2-1
V: TRBV11-3
size: .
DNA: TGTGCCAGCAGCTTACAAAGCGGACAGGACAAACGGGACAATGAGCAGTTCTTC
CDR3: CASSLQSGQDKRDNEQFF

D: .
J: TRBJ1-2
V: TRBV27
size: .
DNA: TGTGCCAGCAGTTCTATAACGACGACCCCCGGGAGAGGCTACACCTTC
CDR3: CASSSITTTPGRGYTF

D: TRBD1
J: TRBJ2-2
V: TRBV11-3
size: .
DNA: TGTGCCAGCAGCATAAGAGGACAGGGGAACACCGGGGAGCTGTTTTTT
CDR3: CASSIRGQGNTGELFF

D: .
J: TRBJ1-2
V: TRBV9
size: .
DNA: TGTGCCAGCAGCGTAGTTGGCAAAACCTATGGCTACACCTTC
CDR3: CASSVVGKTYGYTF

D: TRBD1
J: TRBJ2-3
V: TRBV6-4
size: .
DNA: TGTGCCAGCAGTGCCGGGACAGGTCACACAGATACGCAGTATTTT
CDR3: CASSAGTGHTDTQYF

D: TRBD1
J: TRBJ1-1
V: TRBV11-2
size: once
DNA: TGTGCCAGCAGCTTCAAGACAGGGGGCGAGACTGAAGCTTTCTTT
CDR3: CASSFKTGGETEAFF

D: TRBD2
J: TRBJ2-7
V: TRBV9
size: .
DNA: TGTGCCAGCAGCGCAGGGACTAGCGGGGGGCACTTAACCTACGAGCAGTACTTC
CDR3: CASSAGTSGGHLTYEQYF

D: .
J: TRBJ1-3
V: TRBV14
size: .
DNA: TGTGCCAGCAGTCATCTTGGGGCAGATATTCCTGATTTT
CDR3: CASSHLGADIPDF

D: TRBD2
J: TRBJ2-1
V: TRBV10-1
size: once
DNA: TGCGCCAGCAGTGAGGGCGGGGGGACCTACAATGAGCAGTTCTTC
CDR3: CASSEGGGTYNEQFF

D: .
J: TRBJ1-2
V: TRBV18
size: .
DNA: TGTGCCAGCTCAGGGGACGGGGGCTACACCTTC
CDR3: CASSGDGGYTF

D: TRBD1
J: TRBJ1-1
V: TRBV28
size: .
DNA: TGTGCCAGCGACCTGACAGGGAGACCAATGAACACTGAAGCTTTCTTT
CDR3: CASDLTGRPMNTEAFF

D: TRBD2
J: TRBJ2-3
V: TRBV6-1
size: .
DNA: TGTGCCAGCAGCGAAACGCCTCTAGCGGGGAGCACAGATACGCAGTATTTT
CDR3: CASSETPLAGSTDTQYF

D: .
J: TRBJ2-5
V: TRBV7-9
size: .
DNA: TGTGCCAGCAGCTTTAGTGGCCGTGGGGAGACCCAGTACTTC
CDR3: CASSFSGRGETQYF